These 8 T cell receptor beta chains share one sample of origin, sequenced in a study of blood T cells in healthy people across ages (dated by TCRdb to about 2015). Library generation was performed with 5' RACE. Sequencing was carried out with an Illumina HiSeq 2500. A second PCR of roughly 6 to 12 cycles was performed with a sample-barcoded 5' primer and a J-beta primer mix. TCRdb applied fastp at Q25 and MiXCR to the public reads, then kept only in-frame beta chains. Each CDR3 protein appears once, grouped with its most common genes and DNA. The sample records about 900,000 distinct CDR3 sequences, around 62% of which are singletons. The ten largest clones add up to around a quarter of the sample. Material: blood. These receptor sequences come from a young man in good health.

This clonotype showed up just a few times. This chain connects TRBV7-2 to TRBJ2-3; 15 bases fit TRBD2. Germline V CDR1 and CDR2: SGHTA, FQGNSA. Trimming at V came to 3 bases and at J to 0 bases, leaving 7 bases not matched to a gene. The CDR3 is 19 residues long. This CDR3 reads CASSLIWTSGGGSTDTQYF. The CDR3 nucleotides read TGTGCCAGCAGCTTGATTTGGACTAGCGGGGGGGGGAGCACAGATACGCAGTATTTT.

The rearrangement links TRBV7-2 to TRBJ2-7, with 7 nucleotides matching TRBD2. The assigned J gene may be wrong: the sequence end matches TRBJ2-5 better. The germline gives CDR1 SGHTA, CDR2 FQGNSA. The CDR3 sequence is 14 residues long. CDR3 in amino acids: CASSSMLAVETQYF. Written as DNA, the CDR3 is TGTGCCAGCAGCTCCATGCTAGCGGTCGAGACCCAGTACTTC.

This clonotype has just one count. The chain links TRBV20-1 to TRBJ2-1, with D unclear. V was cut by 6 bases and J by 0 bases, with 9 bases left in between. The germline V gene has CDR1 DFQATT and CDR2 SNEGSKA (reference sequence). This CDR3 region has 13 residues. The CDR3 DNA reads TGCAGTGCCGTTCCAGTCTCCTACAATGAGCAGTTCTTC. Translating gives CSAVPVSYNEQFF.

The chain has TRBV29-1 and TRBJ2-5; 11 bases are shared with TRBD2. The CDR3 loop spans 14 amino acids. V lost 6 bases, J lost 9 bases, and 12 bases stayed unmatched. Germline V gene sequence: CDR1 SQVTM, CDR2 ANQGSEA. CDR3 nucleotides: TGCAGCGTAGGGGGGACTAGCGGACTGCGGGCCCAGTACTTC. Its translation is CSVGGTSGLRAQYF.

The chain recombines TRBV12-3 or TRBV12-4 with TRBJ2-3; 9 bases line up with TRBD2. The CDR3 covers 13 residues. V was pared by 6 bases and J by 4 bases, with 2 bases of the junction left unmatched. This chain's CDR3 is CASRGLAPDTQYF. The CDR3 coding sequence is TGTGCCAGCAGGGGACTAGCCCCAGATACGCAGTATTTT.

Here the CDR3 reads CAWKPHGYTF. For the CDR3, the DNA is TGTGCCTGGAAACCTCACGGCTACACCTTC. V gene TRBV30 combines with J gene TRBJ1-2, with D unclear. V was shortened by 4 bases and J by 8 bases, with 8 bases between the two germline ends. Germline V gene lookup returns CDR1 GTSNPN and CDR2 SVGIG (reference sequence). The CDR3 runs 10 residues. Full variable domain (missing parts from reference TRBV30 and TRBJ1-2): SQTIHQWPATLVQPVGSPLSLECTVEGTSNPNLYWYRQAAGRGLQLLFYSVGIGQISSEVPQNLSASRPQDRQFILSSKKLLLSDSGFYLCAWKPHGYTFGSGTRLTVV.

This clonotype turned up a few times. The chain has TRBV10-3 and TRBJ1-1; maybe TRBD1 (5 bases). V was pared by 2 bases and J by 6 bases, with 19 bases between. The CDR3 is 16 amino acids. Germline V gene sequence: CDR1 ENHRY, CDR2 SYGVKD. The CDR3 is CAISEPRGGQPSEAFF. Written as DNA, the CDR3 is TGTGCCATCAGTGAGCCCCGTGGCGGACAACCCTCTGAAGCTTTCTTT.

This clonotype has more than one count but fewer than ten. The genes are TRBV28 and TRBJ2-7; D is perhaps TRBD1 or TRBD2 (6 bases each). Germline values: CDR1 MDHEN, CDR2 SYDVKM. The CDR3 extends over 12 amino acids. Trimming cost V 11 bases and J 6 bases, with 17 bases left between them. The CDR3 nucleotides are TGTGCCGGTACCTCGGGGGCCGGCGAGCAGTACTTC. As protein: CAGTSGAGEQYF.